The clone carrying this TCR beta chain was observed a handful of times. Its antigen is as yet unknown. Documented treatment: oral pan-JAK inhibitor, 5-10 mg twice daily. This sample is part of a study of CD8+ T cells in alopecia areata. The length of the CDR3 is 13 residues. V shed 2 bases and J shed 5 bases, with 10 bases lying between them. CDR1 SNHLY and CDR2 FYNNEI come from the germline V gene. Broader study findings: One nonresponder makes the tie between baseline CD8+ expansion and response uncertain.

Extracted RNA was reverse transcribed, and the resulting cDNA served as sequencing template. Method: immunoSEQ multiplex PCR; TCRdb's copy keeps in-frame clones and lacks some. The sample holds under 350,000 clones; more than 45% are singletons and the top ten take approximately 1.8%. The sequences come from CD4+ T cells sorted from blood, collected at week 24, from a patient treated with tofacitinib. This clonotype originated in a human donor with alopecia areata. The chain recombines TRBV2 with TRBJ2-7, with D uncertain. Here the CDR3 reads CASSELVSHEQYF. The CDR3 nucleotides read TGTGCCAGCAGTGAATTGGTCAGCCACGAGCAGTACTTC.